A selection of T cell receptor beta chains follows, all from one sample in a study of cytomegalovirus exposure and HLA in healthy donors. Generated by immunoSEQ multiplex PCR, the TCRdb table keeps only in-frame clones and is missing some. The repertoire holds 150,000 to 200,000 clones, with around 90% as singletons. The sequenced sample consisted of PBMCs. The receptors were gathered from a woman aged 18-29 years in good health and CMV-seropositive. CDR3s include the opening cysteine and the closing phenylalanine or tryptophan. D genes are given only for firm matches. Expanded clones are given a class, and other clones once, few, many or no size at all.

v_call,j_call,clone_size,d_call,cdr3_nt,cdr3_aa
TRBV2,TRBJ2-2,-,TRBD2,TGTGCCAGCCGGGGGACTACGAACACCGGGGAGCTGTTTTTT,CASRGTTNTGELFF
TRBV6-5,TRBJ2-7,-,TRBD1,TGTGCCAGCAGTTACTTGGGACAGGGGTCCGAGCAGTACTTC,CASSYLGQGSEQYF
TRBV5-4,TRBJ2-3,-,TRBD1,TGTGCCAGCGCTTTAGGGGACAGGGGTACAGATACGCAGTATTTT,CASALGDRGTDTQYF
TRBV14,TRBJ2-7,-,TRBD1,TGTGCCAGCAGCCGTTCGGGACAGGGCTACGAGCAGTACTTC,CASSRSGQGYEQYF
TRBV7-9,TRBJ1-2,few,TRBD1,TGTGCCAGCAGCTTGACCCAGGGGGCAGGCTATGGCTACACCTTC,CASSLTQGAGYGYTF
TRBV11-2,TRBJ1-1,-,-,TGTGCCAGCAGACACCGGGAGCCTGAAGCTTTCTTT,CASRHREPEAFF
TRBV5-1,TRBJ2-1,-,TRBD2,TGCGCCAGCAGCCCCCCGTCGACTAGCGCGTTCAACAATGAGCAGTTCTTC,CASSPPSTSAFNNEQFF
TRBV28,TRBJ2-7,-,-,TGTGCCAGCAGTTTAGGGGGGGCAGATAGGTACGAGCAGTACTTC,CASSLGGADRYEQYF
TRBV2,TRBJ2-3,-,-,TGTGCCAGCAGCTCCCAACCCCGGGTATCGCGGGCAGATACGCAGTATTTT,CASSSQPRVSRADTQYF
TRBV7-2,TRBJ2-7,-,-,TGTGCCAGCAGTATACTAAAAGGAAGGGGGAGCTCCTACGAGCAGTACTTC,CASSILKGRGSSYEQYF
TRBV2,TRBJ2-7,-,TRBD1,TGTGCCAGCAGAGAGCTGCCGGGACAGGGGAACGAGCAGTACTTC,CASRELPGQGNEQYF
TRBV1,TRBJ2-5,-,-,TGCACCAGCAGCCCTCCGGGGGCGGGGGAGTACGAGACCCAGTACTTC,CTSSPPGAGEYETQYF
TRBV7-2,TRBJ2-1,-,TRBD2,TGTGCCAGCAGCCCACCGGGACTAGTCTATGAGCAGTTCTTC,CASSPPGLVYEQFF
TRBV9,TRBJ1-1,-,-,TGTGCCAGCAGCGCCCGGGACACTAACACTGAAGCTTTCTTT,CASSARDTNTEAFF
TRBV30,TRBJ1-1,-,-,TGTGCCTGGAGTGTACTCGGGGGTTCGAACACTGAAGCTTTCTTT,CAWSVLGGSNTEAFF
TRBV5-1,TRBJ1-1,-,-,TGCGCCAGCAGCTTGGATGGGGCCGGCTACACTGAAGCTTTCTTT,CASSLDGAGYTEAFF
TRBV6-1,TRBJ1-6,few,-,TGTGCCAGCAGTGCTACGGGGAGGTCAGCGCCTCTTACCCTCCACTTT,CASSATGRSAPLTLHF
TRBV11-2,TRBJ2-1,-,TRBD2,TGTGCCAGCAGACAATTAGCGGGGGGCGGAAGCGAGCAGTTCTTC,CASRQLAGGGSEQFF
TRBV19,TRBJ2-1,-,TRBD1,TGTGCCAGTAGTATACGGCGGACAGGGGATAATGAGCAGTTCTTC,CASSIRRTGDNEQFF
TRBV29-1,TRBJ2-7,-,-,TGCAGCGTTGAAGTTGCAGTCGGGAGCTACGAGCAGTACTTC,CSVEVAVGSYEQYF
TRBV18,TRBJ2-7,-,TRBD1,TGTGCCAGCTCACCACAGGGACAGGGAGACTACGAGCAGTACTTC,CASSPQGQGDYEQYF
TRBV19,TRBJ2-7,-,TRBD1,TGTGCCAGCCGCCCCGGACAGGGGACCTACGAGCAGTACTTC,CASRPGQGTYEQYF
TRBV27,TRBJ1-6,-,-,TGTGCCAGCAGTCCAGGGGTATGGAATTCACCCCTCCACTTT,CASSPGVWNSPLHF
TRBV7-6,TRBJ2-7,-,TRBD2,TGTGCCAGCAGCTTATTGGCTAGCGGGGGCACCTACGAGCAGTACTTC,CASSLLASGGTYEQYF
TRBV7-2,TRBJ2-1,-,TRBD2,TGTGCCAGCAGCTTAGGTGGGGAGGGCGTGGGTCATGAGCAGTTCTTC,CASSLGGEGVGHEQFF
TRBV6-5,TRBJ2-7,-,TRBD1,TGTGCCAGCAGAGGGACAGGGCAGACTGACGAGCAGTACTTC,CASRGTGQTDEQYF
TRBV6-1,TRBJ2-1,-,TRBD2,TGTGCCAACGCGCTAGCGGATACCTACAATGAGCAGTTCTTC,CANALADTYNEQFF
TRBV6-4,TRBJ2-7,-,-,TGTGCCAGCAGTGATAGGACACCCTACGAGCAGTACTTC,CASSDRTPYEQYF
TRBV21-1,TRBJ1-1,-,-,TGTGCCAGCAGCCCCCGGACAGGGGAGAACACTGAAGCTTTCTTT,CASSPRTGENTEAFF
TRBV18,TRBJ1-1,-,-,TGTGCCAGCTCACCACGGGCAGCTCAAGTGAACACTGAAGCTTTCTTT,CASSPRAAQVNTEAFF
TRBV6-5,TRBJ1-5,-,TRBD1,TGTGCCAGCAGTCGACAGGGGTTGGGGCAGCCCCAGCATTTT,CASSRQGLGQPQHF
TRBV19,TRBJ1-3,-,TRBD1,TGTGCCAGTAGTATCCTCGCAGGGGGCTCGCGTGGAAACACCATATATTTT,CASSILAGGSRGNTIYF
TRBV4-1,TRBJ2-2,-,TRBD2,TGCGCCAGCAGCCAAGTGAATAGCGGGACCGGGGAGCTGTTTTTT,CASSQVNSGTGELFF
TRBV6-1,TRBJ2-3,-,-,TGTGCCAGCAGTGAACAGCGATCCCGCACAGATACGCAGTATTTT,CASSEQRSRTDTQYF
TRBV9,TRBJ2-5,-,TRBD2,TGTGCCAGCAGCTCAGATCCGGGACTAGCATCAGAGACCCAGTACTTC,CASSSDPGLASETQYF
TRBV5-1,TRBJ2-1,-,TRBD2,TGCGCCAGCAGACTAGCGGGGGGACTCCGTGAGCAGTTCTTC,CASRLAGGLREQFF
TRBV2,TRBJ2-2,-,-,TGTGCCAGCAGTGAAGTGCGAAGCTCCGGGGAGCTGTTTTTT,CASSEVRSSGELFF
TRBV4-1,TRBJ2-7,-,TRBD1,TGCGCCAGCAGCCAACTGACAGGGGGCGAGCAGTACTTC,CASSQLTGGEQYF
TRBV7-2,TRBJ2-3,-,-,TGTGCCAGCAGCTTAGAGCGGCCTCGCTGGAATACGCAGTATTTT,CASSLERPRWNTQYF
TRBV4-2,TRBJ1-4,-,-,TGTGCCAGCAGCCAAGATTCGCCCCAGGTCGATGAAAAACTGTTTTTT,CASSQDSPQVDEKLFF
TRBV2,TRBJ2-2,-,-,TGTGCCAGTGCACAACAGGGTATTGACACCGGGGAGCTGTTTTTT,CASAQQGIDTGELFF
TRBV28,TRBJ2-3,-,TRBD2,TGTGCCAGCAGCCCGCCTAGCGGAGGGGCAGATACGCAGTATTTT,CASSPPSGGADTQYF
TRBV7-9,TRBJ2-1,-,TRBD2,TGTGCCAGCAGCTTAGACGGTCGGGGACTAGCGGGGGGTAATGAGCAGTTCTTC,CASSLDGRGLAGGNEQFF
TRBV2,TRBJ2-7,-,-,TGTGCCAGCAGTGACCCGGGGTCATACGAGCAGTACTTC,CASSDPGSYEQYF
TRBV9,TRBJ1-3,-,-,TGTGCCCCTACGGGGGATGGAAACACCATATATTTT,CAPTGDGNTIYF
TRBV11-2,TRBJ2-7,-,TRBD2,TGTGCCAGCAGCTTTCGTCCTAGCGGAGAAAACTACGAGCAGTACTTC,CASSFRPSGENYEQYF
TRBV10-3,TRBJ2-6,-,-,TGTGCCATCAGGGGAAACCAGGGGCTCTTCTCTGGGGCCAACGTCCTGACTTTC,CAIRGNQGLFSGANVLTF
TRBV13,TRBJ2-7,-,-,TGTGCCAGCAGCTCTCACAGGGTGGGCTACGAGCAGTACTTC,CASSSHRVGYEQYF
TRBV30,TRBJ2-7,-,TRBD1,TGTGCCTGGAGTGTAGGGGGACAGGGTCCCTCAACTCTGTACTTC,CAWSVGGQGPSTLYF
TRBV15,TRBJ1-5,-,-,TGTGCCACCAGCGTTGGAGGGACCAATCAGCCCCAGCATTTT,CATSVGGTNQPQHF
TRBV5-1,TRBJ2-1,-,TRBD2,TGCGCCAGTCACAGTCCGGGACTAGCGGACAATGAGCAGTTCTTC,CASHSPGLADNEQFF
TRBV7-9,TRBJ2-2,-,-,TGTGCCAGCAGCAAGCAGGCCGTGACCCTTAACACCGGGGAGCTGTTTTTT,CASSKQAVTLNTGELFF
TRBV5-4,TRBJ2-7,-,-,TGTGCCAGCAGCCGCCAGGGCTCGGCTGACGAGCAGTACTTC,CASSRQGSADEQYF